This T cell receptor beta chain was sequenced during a study of T-cell reconstitution after alpha-beta-depleted transplantation in children. This clonotype was detected many times. Preparation of the TCRbeta library used unique molecular identifiers. One entry per CDR3 protein results from TCRdb running MiXCR on the PCR reads. The sample carries 150,000 to 200,000 distinct CDR3 sequences, around 7% recorded once. The CDR3 runs to 14 residues. Trimming took 5 bases from V and 5 from J, leaving 18 bases between them. The germline V gene has CDR1 DFQATT and CDR2 SNEGSKA (reference sequence). The chain carries TRBV20-1 and TRBJ1-1, with D possibly TRBD1 on 6 matching bases. The source is a human donor who donated a stem cell graft to a child with Wiskott-Aldrich syndrome. The sample here was PBMCs from the stem cell graft donor, taken from the stem cell graft. The DNA of the CDR3 is TGCAGTGCTCGCTCGGGGGGGGCAGGGACTGAAGCTTTCTTT. The encoded protein is CSARSGGAGTEAFF.